Listed below are T cell receptor beta chains from one sample, sequenced in a study of persistence of HIV-infected CD4 T cells. Sequencing used immunoSEQ multiplex PCR; TCRdb keeps in-frame clones, though not all of them. The table records 43,000 or so clones, more than 80% of them present only once. No antigens are known for them. The source was CD4+ T cells sorted from PBMCs after roughly 17-hour stimulation, collected from a patient who received antiretroviral therapy. These TCRs come from an adult man with HIV who was CMV-seropositive. CDR3s include the opening cysteine and the closing phenylalanine or tryptophan. Each record gives: J gene, V gene, clone size, D gene, CDR3 DNA, CDR3 protein. The D gene is left open where the match is weak. Rows may omit the clone size; those that give it use once, few, many or a size class.

J gene: TRBJ1-3; V gene: TRBV5-1; clone size: NA; D gene: TRBD1; CDR3 DNA: TGCGCCAGCAGCCCGGGACAGATCCCCGGGGACACCATATATTTT; CDR3 protein: CASSPGQIPGDTIYF
J gene: TRBJ1-6; V gene: TRBV18; clone size: NA; D gene: NA; CDR3 DNA: TGTGCCAGCTCACCAATGGACAGCCCTAATTCACCCCTCCACTTT; CDR3 protein: CASSPMDSPNSPLHF
J gene: TRBJ2-1; V gene: TRBV5-5; clone size: NA; D gene: TRBD2; CDR3 DNA: TGTGCCAGCAGCTTGTCGGGACTAGCGGGGGGGAGCTCCTACAATGAGCAGTTCTTC; CDR3 protein: CASSLSGLAGGSSYNEQFF
J gene: TRBJ2-3; V gene: TRBV6-6; clone size: NA; D gene: TRBD2; CDR3 DNA: TGTGCCAGCAGTCGACTAGCGGGGGGGCGGAGAGATACGCAGTATTTT; CDR3 protein: CASSRLAGGRRDTQYF
J gene: TRBJ2-1; V gene: TRBV6-5; clone size: NA; D gene: TRBD1; CDR3 DNA: TGTGCCAGCAGTTGGGACAGGAACAATGAGCAGTTCTTC; CDR3 protein: CASSWDRNNEQFF
J gene: TRBJ2-7; V gene: TRBV10-1; clone size: NA; D gene: NA; CDR3 DNA: TGCGCCAGCTCCAGCCAGAGGACCTACGAGCAGTACTTC; CDR3 protein: CASSSQRTYEQYF
J gene: TRBJ2-1; V gene: TRBV5-1; clone size: NA; D gene: TRBD1; CDR3 DNA: TGCGCCAGCAGCCCGGACAGGGGGAGCGATGAGCAGTTCTTC; CDR3 protein: CASSPDRGSDEQFF
J gene: TRBJ1-1; V gene: TRBV7-8; clone size: NA; D gene: NA; CDR3 DNA: TGTGCCAGCAGCTTAGCGGGCAGGGGTGTGGCTGAAGCTTTCTTT; CDR3 protein: CASSLAGRGVAEAFF
J gene: TRBJ2-5; V gene: TRBV18; clone size: NA; D gene: NA; CDR3 DNA: TGTGCCAGCTCACCATTGGCCTTTGGTGGAGGAGAAGAGACCCAGTACTTC; CDR3 protein: CASSPLAFGGGEETQYF
J gene: TRBJ2-7; V gene: TRBV5-6; clone size: NA; D gene: TRBD1; CDR3 DNA: TGTGCCAGCAGCTATAGGGACAGGGAGGACGAGCAGTACTTC; CDR3 protein: CASSYRDREDEQYF
J gene: TRBJ2-1; V gene: TRBV9; clone size: NA; D gene: NA; CDR3 DNA: TGTGCCAGCAGCGTAGTTCGACAGTCGTCCTACAATGAGCAGTTCTTC; CDR3 protein: CASSVVRQSSYNEQFF
J gene: TRBJ2-1; V gene: TRBV4-1; clone size: NA; D gene: NA; CDR3 DNA: TGCGCCAGCAGCCAACGGGGCTGGAATGAGCAGTTCTTC; CDR3 protein: CASSQRGWNEQFF
J gene: TRBJ2-7; V gene: TRBV10-3; clone size: NA; D gene: NA; CDR3 DNA: TGTGCCATCAGTGAAAGAGGGGCAGACTACGAGCAGTACTTC; CDR3 protein: CAISERGADYEQYF
J gene: TRBJ1-4; V gene: TRBV6-6; clone size: NA; D gene: NA; CDR3 DNA: TGTGCCAGCAGTCCTAGAGGGGCCGCTGCAACTAATGAAAAACTGTTTTTT; CDR3 protein: CASSPRGAAATNEKLFF
J gene: TRBJ2-7; V gene: TRBV29-1; clone size: NA; D gene: TRBD1; CDR3 DNA: TGCAGCGTTGAAGGGGGGGACAGGGGCACCTACGAGCAGTACTTC; CDR3 protein: CSVEGGDRGTYEQYF
J gene: TRBJ2-2; V gene: TRBV2; clone size: NA; D gene: NA; CDR3 DNA: TGTGCCAGCAGGATGAGACAGGCGGGGAACACCGGGGAGCTGTTTTTT; CDR3 protein: CASRMRQAGNTGELFF
J gene: TRBJ2-1; V gene: TRBV3-1/TRBV3-2; clone size: NA; D gene: NA; CDR3 DNA: TGTGCCAGCAGCCAGTTTGGGGGGCCTAACAATGAGCAGTTCTTC; CDR3 protein: CASSQFGGPNNEQFF
J gene: TRBJ1-4; V gene: TRBV2; clone size: NA; D gene: NA; CDR3 DNA: TGTGCCAGCAGTGAGTGGTCCGTTGAGGGGAAAAAACTGTTTTTT; CDR3 protein: CASSEWSVEGKKLFF
J gene: TRBJ2-7; V gene: TRBV5-4; clone size: NA; D gene: NA; CDR3 DNA: TGTGCCAGCAGCCTCGGGGGGCGCCGGAACGAGCAGTACTTC; CDR3 protein: CASSLGGRRNEQYF
J gene: TRBJ1-6; V gene: TRBV7-3; clone size: NA; D gene: NA; CDR3 DNA: TGTGCCAGCAGCTTAAGGGCGGGCCCCAGGGAGAATTCACCCCTCCACTTT; CDR3 protein: CASSLRAGPRENSPLHF
J gene: TRBJ2-7; V gene: TRBV29-1; clone size: NA; D gene: NA; CDR3 DNA: TGCAGCGTGAAGCCCAAGGGGGACTTTTCTTACGAGCAGTACTTC; CDR3 protein: CSVKPKGDFSYEQYF
J gene: TRBJ2-7; V gene: TRBV21-1; clone size: NA; D gene: NA; CDR3 DNA: TGTGCCAGCAGCAAAGGGCGGGGATTGGGGTACGAGCAGTACTTC; CDR3 protein: CASSKGRGLGYEQYF
J gene: TRBJ1-1; V gene: TRBV27; clone size: NA; D gene: NA; CDR3 DNA: TGTGCCAGCAGTTTAGAAGGTGGAAGAATCACTGAAGCTTTCTTT; CDR3 protein: CASSLEGGRITEAFF
J gene: TRBJ1-1; V gene: TRBV5-1; clone size: NA; D gene: NA; CDR3 DNA: TGCGCCAGCAGCTTGGCGGCTGACACTGAAGCTTTCTTT; CDR3 protein: CASSLAADTEAFF
J gene: TRBJ1-1; V gene: TRBV6-5; clone size: NA; D gene: NA; CDR3 DNA: TGTGCCAGCAGTTACGGGGGGGACACTGAAGCTTTCTTT; CDR3 protein: CASSYGGDTEAFF
J gene: TRBJ1-2; V gene: TRBV27; clone size: NA; D gene: NA; CDR3 DNA: TGTGCCAGCAGTTTAAGGGAAAACTATGGCTACACCTTC; CDR3 protein: CASSLRENYGYTF
J gene: TRBJ2-7; V gene: TRBV7-8; clone size: NA; D gene: NA; CDR3 DNA: TGTGCCAGCAGCTATGAGAAGGGGCCCTCCTACGAGCAGTACTTC; CDR3 protein: CASSYEKGPSYEQYF
J gene: TRBJ1-1; V gene: TRBV20-1; clone size: NA; D gene: NA; CDR3 DNA: TGCAGTGCCCAGATAAACACTGAAGCTTTCTTT; CDR3 protein: CSAQINTEAFF
J gene: TRBJ2-1; V gene: TRBV3-1/TRBV3-2; clone size: NA; D gene: NA; CDR3 DNA: TGTGCCAGCAGCCAAGATCAATTGCGGAATGAGCAGTTCTTC; CDR3 protein: CASSQDQLRNEQFF
J gene: TRBJ2-1; V gene: TRBV7-2; clone size: once; D gene: NA; CDR3 DNA: TGTGCCAGCAGCAGAGACCACAATGAGCAGTTCTTC; CDR3 protein: CASSRDHNEQFF
J gene: TRBJ1-1; V gene: TRBV27; clone size: NA; D gene: TRBD1; CDR3 DNA: TGTGCCAGCAGTCCGTTACAGGGGAGCACTGAAGCTTTCTTT; CDR3 protein: CASSPLQGSTEAFF
J gene: TRBJ2-2; V gene: TRBV4-1; clone size: NA; D gene: NA; CDR3 DNA: TGCGCCAGCAGCGCCCGGGCCGTGGCCGGGGAGCTGTTTTTT; CDR3 protein: CASSARAVAGELFF
J gene: TRBJ1-2; V gene: TRBV6-2/TRBV6-3; clone size: NA; D gene: NA; CDR3 DNA: TGTGCCAGCAGTTACCCCCCGAGGAGCAATTATGGCTACACCTTC; CDR3 protein: CASSYPPRSNYGYTF
J gene: TRBJ1-5; V gene: TRBV24-1; clone size: NA; D gene: TRBD1; CDR3 DNA: TGTGCCACCAGTGACCCGGGACAGGGAGACCAGCCCCAGCATTTT; CDR3 protein: CATSDPGQGDQPQHF
J gene: TRBJ2-3; V gene: TRBV2; clone size: NA; D gene: TRBD1; CDR3 DNA: TGTGCCAGCCGCCGACAGGGGATCACAGATACGCAGTATTTT; CDR3 protein: CASRRQGITDTQYF
J gene: TRBJ2-7; V gene: TRBV10-3; clone size: NA; D gene: NA; CDR3 DNA: TGTGCCATCAGTGAGGAGGGTAAAAGCGACCACTCCTACGAGCAGTACTTC; CDR3 protein: CAISEEGKSDHSYEQYF
J gene: TRBJ2-2; V gene: TRBV5-1; clone size: NA; D gene: NA; CDR3 DNA: TGCGCCAGCAGTTCTCAGGGGAGTTTCACCGGGGAGCTGTTTTTT; CDR3 protein: CASSSQGSFTGELFF
J gene: TRBJ1-3; V gene: TRBV9; clone size: NA; D gene: NA; CDR3 DNA: TGTGCCAGCAGCGTAGACTGGGGGCCCCGAAACACCATATATTTT; CDR3 protein: CASSVDWGPRNTIYF
J gene: TRBJ2-1; V gene: TRBV28; clone size: NA; D gene: NA; CDR3 DNA: TGTGCCAGCAGTTTAAGTCCCCTGAGTGGAAGTGAGCAGTTCTTC; CDR3 protein: CASSLSPLSGSEQFF
J gene: TRBJ2-1; V gene: TRBV27; clone size: NA; D gene: TRBD2; CDR3 DNA: TGTGCCAGCTCCCTAGCGGGGGCGCAATACAATGAGCAGTTCTTC; CDR3 protein: CASSLAGAQYNEQFF
J gene: TRBJ2-3; V gene: TRBV5-1; clone size: NA; D gene: NA; CDR3 DNA: TGCGCCAGCGGTAGGGGGGGAACCCCTTCCACAGATACGCAGTATTTT; CDR3 protein: CASGRGGTPSTDTQYF
J gene: TRBJ1-6; V gene: TRBV19; clone size: NA; D gene: NA; CDR3 DNA: TGTGCCAGTAGTACCTCGGAGACTGCGTATAATTCACCCCTCCACTTT; CDR3 protein: CASSTSETAYNSPLHF